Included here is one T cell receptor beta chain sequence, with context. What it binds is not known. The germline V gene encodes CDR1 SGDLS and CDR2 YYNGEE. V dropped 3 bases and J dropped 0; count of bases not matched to a gene: 5. This CDR3 spans 15 amino acids. The donors, healthy Caucasians from Russia, were aged roughly 6 to 100. The data are from a study of blood T cells in healthy people across ages. Study-level results: Unsorted PBMCs prevented conclusive naive versus antigen-experienced comparison.

Combining a sample-barcoded 5' primer with a J-beta primer mix, a second PCR ran for roughly 6 to 12 cycles. Each TCR beta cDNA got a 12-nucleotide random molecular identifier. From the 5' RACE reads, TCRdb called clonotypes with MiXCR, one entry per CDR3 protein. The sample contains around 1,500,000 distinct CDR3 sequences, under 30% of which appear only once. This TCR was sampled from a woman in her 30s in good health. This sequence joins TRBV9 and TRBJ2-7, with 8 nucleotides matching TRBD2. The sample was blood. As DNA, the CDR3 is TGTGCCAGCAGCGAGACTAGCGTATACTCCTACGAGCAGTACTTC. Residues: CASSETSVYSYEQYF.